This T cell receptor (beta chain) was sequenced during a study of T-cell reconstitution after alpha-beta-depleted transplantation in children. Unique molecular identifiers were built into the TCRbeta library. Each CDR3 protein is one row after TCRdb ran MiXCR on the PCR reads. The sample carries 450,000 to 700,000 distinct CDR3 sequences, 20% to 30% recorded once. Looked up from germline, CDR1 is DFQATT and CDR2 is SNEGSKA (reference sequence). The CDR3 consists of 15 residues. Study-wide results and caveats: Several hundred expanded graft clones reportedly gave rise to the alpha-beta T cells present about two months after transplant. One year post-transplant, T-cell counts and diversity were largely derived from T cells produced anew. The high TCRbeta diversity at day 60 in some patients came from surviving recipient T cells and thymic progenitors.

This clonotype was seen only a few times. The antigen remains unidentified. Its ends do not fully match the called genes, so a read error is possible. This TCR was sampled from a boy in the first two years of life with Wiskott-Aldrich syndrome, due to receive a stem cell transplant. The material sequenced was PBMCs, taken before TCRalphabeta/CD19-depleted stem cell transplant. The chain employs TRBV20-1 and TRBJ2-1; TRBD2 aligns across 7 bases. CDR3 loop: CSPSPWTRSYNEQFF. DNA for the CDR3: TGCAGTCCTAGTCCGTGGACTAGATCCTACAATGAGCAGTTCTTC.